The sample holds many counts of the clone carrying this TCR beta chain. The antigen remains undetermined. V was cut by 5 bases and J by 4 bases, with 9 bases left in between. This CDR3 spans 13 amino acids. Amplification of TCR beta CDR3 regions was performed using RNA transcripts as template. HTBI primers drove first-round RT-PCR of the TCR CDR3. TCRdb analysed the multiplex PCR reads with MiXCR anew, one entry per CDR3 protein. This sample has approximately 610,000 distinct CDR3 sequences; roughly a sixth occur once, and the top ten carry 15% to 20%. This sample was included in a study of T cells in Graves' hyperthyroidism and ophthalmopathy. Findings and limits, study-wide: Blood also showed most of the thyroid clonotypes that were expanded above 0.001.

The specimen was blood. The receptor was derived from a woman aged 18-29 years with Graves' hyperthyroidism. The chain links TRBV12-3 or TRBV12-4 to TRBJ1-3; D call uncertain. The CDR3 DNA sequence: TGTGCCAGCAGTCCCGATAGCGGAAACACCATATATTTT. Residues: CASSPDSGNTIYF.